This T cell receptor beta chain was sequenced in a study of identifying expanded T cells in peripheral blood. Assay: immunoSEQ multiplex PCR; the TCRdb copy retains only in-frame clones and omits some. Of 70,000 to 100,000 clones in the sample, 70% to 90% are singletons; the top ten hold about 20%. Material for sequencing was blood. The sequence was obtained from a person aged 18 to 75 in good health.

The CDR3 nucleotides are TGTGCCAGCAGTTTAGGGGCGCGTAGTCATCAGCCCCAGCATTTT. The encoded protein is CASSLGARSHQPQHF. The rearrangement uses TRBV27 and TRBJ1-5, with a tentative D call TRBD1 (5 bases). Trimming shortened V by 2 bases and J by 5 bases, and 13 bases separated the two germline ends. The CDR3 runs to 15 residues. CDR1 and CDR2 from the germline V gene are MNHEY and SMNVEV (reference sequence).